The text below deals with one T cell receptor (beta chain). The data were produced by immunoSEQ multiplex PCR, yet TCRdb's version contains in-frame clones alone and is incomplete. The table has about 260,000 clones, 70% to 85% seen once. Germline CDR1 SGHTA, CDR2 FQGNSA. The germline V and J ends were trimmed by 4 bases and 7 bases, with 11 bases remaining between them. This CDR3 is built from 13 residues. The data belong to a study of blood T cell repertoires in COVID-19. Sequencing used peripheral blood. This TCR derives from a woman of 80 years or more with acute or convalescent COVID-19. This chain uses TRBV7-2 with TRBJ1-5; no definite D call. The CDR3 bases are TGTGCCAGCAGCTCCGTTCACAGCCAGCCCCAGCATTTT. Its translation is CASSSVHSQPQHF. The full variable domain, completed using reference TRBV7-2 and TRBJ1-5, is GAGVSQSPSNKVTEKGKDVELRCDPISGHTALYWYRQSLGQGLEFLIYFQGNSAPDKSGLPSDRFSAERTGGSVSTLTIQRTQQEDSAVYLCASSSVHSQPQHFGDGTRLSIL.